This record looks at one T cell receptor (beta chain) sequence and its context. As yet, its antigen is unknown. V was cut by 5 bases and J by 3 bases, with 10 bases left in between. Germline CDR1 and CDR2: SGHDN and FVKESK. The CDR3 sequence is 13 residues long. Method: immunoSEQ multiplex PCR; TCRdb's copy keeps in-frame clones and lacks some. The sample shows some 180,000 clones, over 80% of them seen only once. This record belongs to a study of T cell responses to AZD1222 COVID-19 vaccine. Study outcomes and limitations: A mostly white British donor set with more females was recruited, and clonal diversity was possibly underestimated. Just six or seven AZD1222 recipients tested seropositive at baseline. After the peak T cell response, and only then, were repertoires sampled.

The receptor's source is an adult who received the MenACWY meningococcal vaccine as a control. The sample consisted of peripheral blood, taken 28 days after the second dose of the MenACWY control vaccine. The chain couples TRBV14 to TRBJ1-1, with D possibly being TRBD1 (6 bases). In DNA form, the CDR3 reads TGTGCCAGCAGCGGACAGTTGTACACTGAAGCTTTCTTT. Translation gives CASSGQLYTEAFF. Together with reference TRBV14 and TRBJ1-1, the CDR3 gives the full variable domain: EAGVTQFPSHSVIEKGQTVTLRCDPISGHDNLYWYRRVMGKEIKFLLHFVKESKQDESGMPNNRFLAERTGGTYSTLKVQPAELEDSGVYFCASSGQLYTEAFFGQGTRLTVV.